This is a list of T cell receptor beta chains from one sample in a study of T-cell memory formation after mild COVID-19. TCRdb reprocessed the 5' RACE reads via MiXCR and lists one record per CDR3 protein. The repertoire holds 250,000 to 350,000 distinct CDR3 sequences, 14% seen once, with roughly a fifth in the top ten. Sequenced: PBMCs or a T cell subset sorted from them (not recorded which). The source is a young man who had mild COVID-19 (a few samples of this study predate the infection). Cell type and time point are not known. CDR3s include the opening cysteine and the closing phenylalanine or tryptophan. The order of the fields is CDR3 DNA, CDR3 protein, J gene, clone size, D gene, V gene. A D gene is named only where the DNA matches it firmly. Clone sizes are given selectively: once, few, many, or a class where the clone is expanded.

DNA: TGTGCCAGCAGCCCACGGGGACTAGCGGGGGGCCGCCTCCAAGAGACCCAGTACTTC
CDR3: CASSPRGLAGGRLQETQYF
J: TRBJ2-5
size: .
D: TRBD2
V: TRBV7-3

DNA: TGTGCCAGCAGTGTCGGACTAGCGGGGGAGTTCTACTCTAAAGAGACCCAGTACTTC
CDR3: CASSVGLAGEFYSKETQYF
J: TRBJ2-5
size: .
D: TRBD2
V: TRBV25-1

DNA: TGCAGTGCTAGAGCCGGGGGACTAGCGGGGGGCACAGATACGCAGTATTTT
CDR3: CSARAGGLAGGTDTQYF
J: TRBJ2-3
size: few
D: TRBD2
V: TRBV20-1

DNA: TGTGCCAGCAGTTACTTGGACCGCCCCTACGAGCAGTACTTC
CDR3: CASSYLDRPYEQYF
J: TRBJ2-7
size: .
D: .
V: TRBV6-2/TRBV6-3

DNA: TGTGCCAGCAGGGCCTGGAACAATGAGCAGTTCTTC
CDR3: CASRAWNNEQFF
J: TRBJ2-1
size: .
D: .
V: TRBV6-6

DNA: TGTGCCAGCAGCTTACTCCAGGGAACCCAGTACTTC
CDR3: CASSLLQGTQYF
J: TRBJ2-5
size: .
D: .
V: TRBV5-6

DNA: TGTGCCAGCAGCTCTCTGGGGCACATCCTTGAGACCCAGTACTTC
CDR3: CASSSLGHILETQYF
J: TRBJ2-5
size: .
D: .
V: TRBV7-2

DNA: TGTGCCAGCAGCTTAGCCGACGGTCAGCCCCAGCATTTT
CDR3: CASSLADGQPQHF
J: TRBJ1-5
size: few
D: .
V: TRBV7-9

DNA: TGCAGCGTTAATGTACAGACTAAGAACACTGAAGCTTTCTTT
CDR3: CSVNVQTKNTEAFF
J: TRBJ1-1
size: few
D: .
V: TRBV29-1

DNA: TGCAGTGCTAGAGCGGGGGGGAGCCACGAGCAGTACTTC
CDR3: CSARAGGSHEQYF
J: TRBJ2-7
size: .
D: TRBD2
V: TRBV20-1

DNA: TGCGCCAGCATGGTGGCGACGAACACCGGGGAGCTGTTTTTT
CDR3: CASMVATNTGELFF
J: TRBJ2-2
size: many
D: .
V: TRBV5-1

DNA: TGTGCTAGTGGTATTACCGGGACAGGGCCCTACAATGAGCAGTTCTTC
CDR3: CASGITGTGPYNEQFF
J: TRBJ2-1
size: .
D: TRBD1
V: TRBV12-5

DNA: TGTGCCAGCAGCTTGACGCAGGGTGGCGAAAAACTGTTTTTT
CDR3: CASSLTQGGEKLFF
J: TRBJ1-4
size: few
D: .
V: TRBV5-5

DNA: TGTGCCAGCAGCTTAGGGTATAATTCACCCCTCCACTTT
CDR3: CASSLGYNSPLHF
J: TRBJ1-6
size: .
D: .
V: TRBV7-3

DNA: TGTGCCAGCAGCTTGTGGACATCTTCCTACGAGCAGTACTTC
CDR3: CASSLWTSSYEQYF
J: TRBJ2-7
size: .
D: .
V: TRBV7-9

DNA: TGTGCCAGCAGTTACAGCCCCGGGACTAAATTCGGGGAGCTGTTTTTT
CDR3: CASSYSPGTKFGELFF
J: TRBJ2-2
size: many
D: TRBD2
V: TRBV6-2/TRBV6-3

DNA: TGTGCCAGCAGTTACGTAGGAGACGAAGCTTTCTTT
CDR3: CASSYVGDEAFF
J: TRBJ1-1
size: .
D: .
V: TRBV6-2/TRBV6-3

DNA: TGTGCCAGCAGTTACCCACCCGGGACAGGGGACGGGTACGAGCAGTACTTC
CDR3: CASSYPPGTGDGYEQYF
J: TRBJ2-7
size: .
D: TRBD1
V: TRBV6-6

DNA: TGTGCCACCAGCATGGAACAGAGGGATACGCAGTATTTT
CDR3: CATSMEQRDTQYF
J: TRBJ2-3
size: .
D: .
V: TRBV15

DNA: TGTGCCAGCTCGTTGGGCCGCTTGGGATTCACTGAAGCTTTCTTT
CDR3: CASSLGRLGFTEAFF
J: TRBJ1-1
size: .
D: .
V: TRBV11-1

DNA: TGTGCCAGCAGTTTGACGGCGAGCTCCTACAATGAGCAGTTCTTC
CDR3: CASSLTASSYNEQFF
J: TRBJ2-1
size: few
D: .
V: TRBV27

DNA: TGTGCCAGCAGAAAACATGGACCCATGGGCTACACTGAAGCTTTCTTT
CDR3: CASRKHGPMGYTEAFF
J: TRBJ1-1
size: .
D: .
V: TRBV14

DNA: TGTGCTAGCAGCCCCCAGCAGGGGGCCGGGGAGCTGTTTTTT
CDR3: CASSPQQGAGELFF
J: TRBJ2-2
size: few
D: TRBD1
V: TRBV7-7

DNA: TGTGCCAGCAGCATCGGGGGAAACTATGAGCAGTTCTTC
CDR3: CASSIGGNYEQFF
J: TRBJ2-1
size: .
D: .
V: TRBV11-2

DNA: TGTGCCAGCAGCCCGGTAGGACTGAATAATTCACCCCTCCACTTT
CDR3: CASSPVGLNNSPLHF
J: TRBJ1-6
size: .
D: .
V: TRBV7-2

DNA: TGTGCCAGCAGTTCGGGACTAGCGGGGGTCGAGACCCAGTACTTC
CDR3: CASSSGLAGVETQYF
J: TRBJ2-5
size: .
D: TRBD2
V: TRBV28

DNA: TGCGCCAGCAGCTTCGGACGGGGCGGGGGACAGCCCCAGCATTTT
CDR3: CASSFGRGGGQPQHF
J: TRBJ1-5
size: .
D: .
V: TRBV4-3

DNA: TGTGCCAGCAGCTTCGCCATGGGGGAGACCCAGTACTTC
CDR3: CASSFAMGETQYF
J: TRBJ2-5
size: .
D: .
V: TRBV7-9

DNA: TGTGCCAGCAGCGCCAGACTAGCGGGGGGGAATGAGCAGTTCTTC
CDR3: CASSARLAGGNEQFF
J: TRBJ2-1
size: few
D: TRBD2
V: TRBV11-2

DNA: TGTGCCAGCAGTCAACAAGAGAATTCACCCCTCCACTTT
CDR3: CASSQQENSPLHF
J: TRBJ1-6
size: few
D: .
V: TRBV6-5

DNA: TGTGCTAGCAGCCGGACTAGCGCAACCCAAGAGACCCAGTACTTC
CDR3: CASSRTSATQETQYF
J: TRBJ2-5
size: .
D: TRBD2
V: TRBV7-7

DNA: TGCGCCAGCAGCTTGGTAAAGGGGCACGGTGAAAAACTGTTTTTT
CDR3: CASSLVKGHGEKLFF
J: TRBJ1-4
size: few
D: .
V: TRBV5-1

DNA: TGCGCCAGCACCGCATCGACCGGGGAGCTGTTTTTT
CDR3: CASTASTGELFF
J: TRBJ2-2
size: many
D: .
V: TRBV4-1

DNA: TGCAGTGCTAAGGCAGGGGGCTTTGAGCAGTTCTTC
CDR3: CSAKAGGFEQFF
J: TRBJ2-1
size: few
D: TRBD1
V: TRBV20-1

DNA: TGTGCCGGCGGACAGGACCTACGAGCTGAAGCTTTCTTT
CDR3: CAGGQDLRAEAFF
J: TRBJ1-1
size: .
D: TRBD1
V: TRBV6-6

DNA: TGCAGTGCTAGACCCTCCGGACAGGGCTACGAGCAGTACTTC
CDR3: CSARPSGQGYEQYF
J: TRBJ2-7
size: few
D: TRBD1
V: TRBV20-1

DNA: TGCAGCGCCTCAGGGGACAGCTCTGGAAACACCATATATTTT
CDR3: CSASGDSSGNTIYF
J: TRBJ1-3
size: .
D: TRBD1
V: TRBV29-1

DNA: TGCGCCAGCAGCTCCACGGACATCCCTTACACAGATACGCAGTATTTT
CDR3: CASSSTDIPYTDTQYF
J: TRBJ2-3
size: .
D: .
V: TRBV5-1

DNA: TGTGCCAGCAGCCCAGGGCGGGTACCCGATGATCCCCAGCATTTT
CDR3: CASSPGRVPDDPQHF
J: TRBJ1-5
size: .
D: .
V: TRBV7-2

DNA: TGTGCCAGCAGCTTAGCGCAAGCGGGGGGAAAGGACAAAAACATTCAGTACTTC
CDR3: CASSLAQAGGKDKNIQYF
J: TRBJ2-4
size: few
D: TRBD2
V: TRBV7-6

DNA: TGCAGTGCTAGGCCCAGGAACTATGGCTACACCTTC
CDR3: CSARPRNYGYTF
J: TRBJ1-2
size: .
D: .
V: TRBV20-1

DNA: TGTGCCACCAGCAGAGGGATTACCTACGAGCAGTACTTC
CDR3: CATSRGITYEQYF
J: TRBJ2-7
size: .
D: .
V: TRBV15

DNA: TGTGCCAGCAGTGCATGGACGGGAGGTGCCTACGAGCAGTACTTC
CDR3: CASSAWTGGAYEQYF
J: TRBJ2-7
size: .
D: TRBD2
V: TRBV2

DNA: TGTGCCAGCAGTTCCCCAGCTCAGCCCCAGCATTTT
CDR3: CASSSPAQPQHF
J: TRBJ1-5
size: .
D: .
V: TRBV6-2/TRBV6-3

DNA: TGTGCCAGCAGTTACAGGGGGCATCAGCCCCAGCATTTT
CDR3: CASSYRGHQPQHF
J: TRBJ1-5
size: .
D: TRBD1
V: TRBV12-3/TRBV12-4